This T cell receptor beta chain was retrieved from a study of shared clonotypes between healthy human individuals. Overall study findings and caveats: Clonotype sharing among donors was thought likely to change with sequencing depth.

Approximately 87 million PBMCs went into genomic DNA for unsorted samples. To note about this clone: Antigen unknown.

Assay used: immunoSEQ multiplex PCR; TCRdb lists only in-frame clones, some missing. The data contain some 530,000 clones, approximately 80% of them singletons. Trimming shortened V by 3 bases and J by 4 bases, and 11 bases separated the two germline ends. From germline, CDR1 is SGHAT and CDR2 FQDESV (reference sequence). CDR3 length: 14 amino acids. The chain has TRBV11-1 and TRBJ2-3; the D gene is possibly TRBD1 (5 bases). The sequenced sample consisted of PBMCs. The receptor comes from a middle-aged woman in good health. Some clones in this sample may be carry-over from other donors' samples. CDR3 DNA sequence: TGTGCCAGCAGCTTGGGCAGGGTGCCAGATACGCAGTATTTT. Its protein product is CASSLGRVPDTQYF.